The entry that follows covers one T cell receptor beta chain sequence. Its antigen is not yet known. Base qualities are not recorded, but no much larger clone differs from it by a single base. One collaborating source in Seattle enrolled patients while the patients were actively infected and followed the patients over time throughout the course of disease. Whole blood was collected in K2EDTA tubes by collaborating institutions according to the institutions' own protocols. For TCRbeta analysis, collaborator samples were shipped as frozen whole blood, as isolated PBMCs, or as DNA extracted from either sample type. This entry comes from a study of blood T cell repertoires in COVID-19 (dated by TCRdb to the early 2020s). Some background on the complete study: Samples from collaborators originated in the United States, Italy and Spain and spanned both the acute and convalescent phases of COVID-19. The prospective study material was composed of cDNA or gDNA derived from T cells, B-cell-depleted T cells, or PBMCs. Deeply sampled blood TCRbeta repertoires from subjects exposed to, actively infected with, or recovered from COVID-19 were included in the dataset. The repertoires were released in a freely available public database meant as a resource for research on the immune response to SARS-CoV-2. Samples came from the ongoing ImmuneRACE study (first 160 participants) plus 1,254 subjects from 6 global collaborators. A de-identified subject ID, COVID-19 status, age in years and sex were almost always included in the sample metadata. HLA class I and class II types, where available, came from metadata supplied by the sample provider rather than from assay-based typing.

Overall study outcomes, separate from this receptor: Clinical and demographic metadata were provided uncurated, with the amount varying by source and participant.

TCRbeta CDR3 regions were amplified from genomic DNA using the immunoSEQ Assay, a bias-controlled multiplex PCR. The study's own analysis went as follows. The number of nucleated cells in each sample was estimated by amplification of reference gene primers within the assay. To quantify the absolute abundance of each unique TCRbeta CDR3 rearrangement, sequence reads were collapsed and filtered. Productive Simpson clonality was computed per sample as the square root of Simpson's diversity index over productive rearrangements. TCRdb re-hosts the immuneACCESS table, in-frame sequences only. Its copies lack some clones; in the studies checked, an unresolved V gene accounts for under half of them, and the cause for the rest is not known. Clone size and V and J calls were adopted from that table, with D and trimming inferred from the DNA. The sample data list some 400,000 clones, and around 87% of these were observed just once. In total, the top ten clones hold more than 9% of the sample.

Between the V and J ends, shortened by 0 bases and 4 bases respectively, the junction contains 6 bases. From a lookup of the germline V gene, CDR1 and CDR2 are MGHRA and YSYEKL. The CDR3 spans 13 residues, from the cysteine through the phenylalanine. The CDR3 DNA has 39 bases and is translated from base 1. The rearranged chain carries TRBV4-1 and TRBJ1-2, with no reliable assignment of the D segment. Sequenced input: peripheral blood. The clonotype was recovered from a woman aged 25 to 45 with COVID-19, enrolled during active disease. CDR3 loop: CASSQETSYGYTF. The sequenced DNA: TGCGCCAGCAGCCAAGAGACATCCTATGGCTACACCTTC.